Listed below are T cell receptor beta chains from one sample, sequenced in a study of blood T cell repertoires in COVID-19. Here immunoSEQ multiplex PCR was the method, and the copy in TCRdb shows in-frame clones only, minus some. The sample yields some 350,000 clones, roughly 87% seen once. Sequencing was done on a sample of PBMCs or T cells enriched from blood (not recorded which). These TCRs come from a woman aged 30 to 39 who had recovered from COVID-19. Each CDR3 is given with its conserved first and last residue. A D gene is named only where the DNA matches it firmly. Size is stated for part of the rows, as once, few or many counts, or as a class when the clone is expanded.

D gene	clone size	V gene	J gene	CDR3 protein	CDR3 DNA
NA	few	TRBV29-1	TRBJ1-1	CSGSAGWGMNTEAFF	TGCAGCGGGAGCGCAGGGTGGGGTATGAACACTGAAGCTTTCTTT
NA	NA	TRBV19	TRBJ1-1	CASSIGQKNTEAFF	TGTGCCAGTAGTATAGGGCAGAAGAACACTGAAGCTTTCTTT
NA	NA	TRBV13	TRBJ1-1	CASSLGTRNTEAFF	TGTGCCAGCAGCTTAGGGACAAGGAACACTGAAGCTTTCTTT
NA	NA	TRBV11-2	TRBJ1-6	CASSLRSGGPSPLHF	TGTGCCAGCAGCCTAAGGTCGGGGGGACCGTCACCCCTCCACTTT
NA	NA	TRBV4-1	TRBJ1-1	CASSQTNAEAFF	TGCGCCAGCAGCCAAACTAACGCTGAAGCTTTCTTT
TRBD2	NA	TRBV7-8	TRBJ2-5	CASSVGTSGGWGLETQYF	TGTGCCAGCAGCGTCGGGACTAGCGGGGGGTGGGGCTTGGAGACCCAGTACTTC
NA	NA	TRBV7-2	TRBJ2-2	CASSLGGNTGELFF	TGTGCCAGCAGCTTAGGCGGGAACACCGGGGAGCTGTTTTTT
NA	NA	TRBV5-1	TRBJ2-2	CASSHNTGRNTGELFF	TGCGCCAGCAGCCACAATACAGGGAGGAACACCGGGGAGCTGTTTTTT
NA	NA	TRBV7-9	TRBJ1-2	CASSLANGIHGYTF	TGTGCCAGCAGCTTAGCGAACGGGATCCATGGCTACACCTTC
NA	NA	TRBV25-1	TRBJ2-5	CASSEGLGPQETQYF	TGTGCCAGCAGTGAAGGATTGGGGCCACAAGAGACCCAGTACTTC
TRBD1	few	TRBV28	TRBJ1-4	CASTTTGSREKLFF	TGTGCCAGCACCACGACAGGGTCTAGGGAAAAACTGTTTTTT
NA	few	TRBV19	TRBJ1-5	CASSASGPQPQHF	TGTGCCAGTAGTGCCTCTGGCCCTCAGCCCCAGCATTTT
NA	NA	TRBV28	TRBJ1-5	CASRELSGQPQHF	TGTGCCAGCAGGGAATTATCGGGTCAGCCCCAGCATTTT
NA	NA	TRBV27	TRBJ2-7	CASSPTASETLGEQYF	TGTGCCAGCAGTCCAACCGCTAGCGAGACCCTTGGCGAGCAGTACTTC
NA	NA	TRBV27	TRBJ2-7	CASSPLTGSSYEQYF	TGTGCCAGCAGCCCCCTAACAGGGAGTTCCTACGAGCAGTACTTC
NA	NA	TRBV5-1	TRBJ2-3	CASSLASGHPDTQYF	TGCGCCAGCAGCTTGGCATCAGGCCACCCAGATACGCAGTATTTT
TRBD2	NA	TRBV28	TRBJ2-7	CASRLTSSGDSYEQYF	TGTGCCAGCAGGCTAACCTCTAGCGGGGATTCCTACGAGCAGTACTTC
NA	once	TRBV27	TRBJ2-7	CASVPNPWGHEQYF	TGTGCCAGCGTCCCAAACCCGTGGGGGCACGAGCAGTACTTC
TRBD1	NA	TRBV5-6	TRBJ1-5	CASSLKTGGNQPQHF	TGTGCCAGCAGCCTCAAGACAGGGGGCAATCAGCCCCAGCATTTT
NA	NA	TRBV6-5	TRBJ1-5	CASSYSDPGVYQPQHF	TGTGCCAGCAGTTACTCTGACCCGGGGGTCTATCAGCCCCAGCATTTT
TRBD1	NA	TRBV9	TRBJ1-5	CASSAGTGHNQPQHF	TGTGCCAGCAGCGCCGGGACAGGGCATAATCAGCCCCAGCATTTT
TRBD1	once	TRBV5-1	TRBJ1-2	CASSGQGHGYTF	TGCGCCAGCAGTGGACAGGGGCATGGCTACACCTTC
TRBD1	few	TRBV5-1	TRBJ1-2	CASSELTGGAGIYGYTF	TGCGCCAGCAGCGAACTAACAGGGGGCGCAGGAATCTATGGCTACACCTTC
TRBD1	NA	TRBV5-4	TRBJ2-7	CASSPWTGGNEQYF	TGTGCCAGCAGCCCGTGGACAGGGGGAAACGAGCAGTACTTC
NA	NA	TRBV28	TRBJ2-7	CASSARGLTAEQYF	TGTGCCAGCAGTGCAAGGGGTTTGACGGCCGAGCAGTACTTC
NA	NA	TRBV7-6	TRBJ2-1	CASSAGPDEQFF	TGTGCCAGCAGCGCGGGCCCCGATGAGCAGTTCTTC
NA	NA	TRBV28	TRBJ1-4	CASNPGARGWEKLFF	TGTGCCAGCAATCCAGGGGCCAGGGGCTGGGAAAAACTGTTTTTT
NA	NA	TRBV29-1	TRBJ1-2	CSVEDEVEARYGYTF	TGCAGCGTTGAAGACGAGGTGGAAGCCCGCTATGGCTACACCTTC
TRBD2	NA	TRBV18	TRBJ2-7	CASSPLAGGTYEQYF	TGTGCCAGCTCACCCCTAGCGGGAGGGACCTACGAGCAGTACTTC
TRBD2	NA	TRBV7-6	TRBJ2-1	CASSLAAGVLENEQFF	TGTGCCAGCAGCTTGGCAGCGGGAGTGTTGGAGAATGAGCAGTTCTTC
NA	NA	TRBV5-1	TRBJ2-7	CASSSSSFTGSYEQYF	TGCGCCAGCAGCTCGAGTAGTTTTACAGGGTCCTACGAGCAGTACTTC
TRBD1	NA	TRBV27	TRBJ2-7	CASRNRQGAYEQYF	TGTGCCAGCAGGAATCGACAGGGGGCCTACGAGCAGTACTTC
TRBD2	NA	TRBV27	TRBJ2-1	CASRIGTSGGPYNEQFF	TGTGCCAGCAGGATCGGGACTAGCGGGGGGCCGTACAATGAGCAGTTCTTC
NA	NA	TRBV20-1	TRBJ1-2	CSASLNRGVF	TGCAGTGCTAGCCTGAACCGGGGGGTCTTC
NA	NA	TRBV27	TRBJ1-4	CASRPDGSEKLFF	TGTGCCAGCCGACCGGACGGGAGCGAAAAACTGTTTTTT
NA	NA	TRBV19	TRBJ1-1	CASNTGNTEAFF	TGTGCCAGCAACACAGGGAACACTGAAGCTTTCTTT
NA	NA	TRBV6-5	TRBJ1-5	CASSYSALGAQPQHF	TGTGCCAGCAGTTACTCCGCCCTGGGGGCCCAGCCCCAGCATTTT